Below are 5 T cell receptor beta chains sequenced from a single sample in a study of cytomegalovirus exposure and HLA in healthy donors. This PCR relied on a set of 60 Vbeta primers and 13 Jbeta primers. This table comes from immunoSEQ multiplex PCR, and its TCRdb copy is limited to in-frame clones, with some not included. This sample carries around 140,000 clones, about 61% of them seen once, and the ten largest clones take less than 2.5%. Sequencing was carried out using PBMCs. The origin of the receptors is a woman aged 40 to 55 in good health and CMV-seronegative.

V is TRBV7-9 and J is TRBJ2-5; D is unresolved. Germline V gives CDR1 SEHNR, CDR2 FQNEAQ (reference sequence). This CDR3 contains 12 residues. V gave up 3 bases and J gave up 0 bases, with 2 bases separating them. CDR3 in amino acids: CASSFNQETQYF. The CDR3 nucleotides read TGTGCCAGCAGCTTCAACCAAGAGACCCAGTACTTC. The full variable domain, rest sourced from reference TRBV7-9 and TRBJ2-5, is DTGVSQNPRHKITKRGQNVTFRCDPISEHNRLYWYRQTLGQGPEFLTYFQNEAQLEKSRLLSDRFSAERPKGSFSTLEIQRTEQGDSAMYLCASSFNQETQYFGPGTRLLVL.

This chain links TRBV11-2 with TRBJ2-3; 9 bases map to TRBD2. The CDR3 has 14 amino acids. Germline CDR1 reads SGHAT; CDR2 reads FQNNGV. V trimming: 5 bases; J trimming: 3 bases; junction bases outside the gene matches: 3. The CDR3 loop is CASSRGGETDTQYF. CDR3 in DNA: TGTGCCAGCAGCCGCGGGGGGGAGACAGATACGCAGTATTTT.

The chain uses TRBV10-3 and TRBJ1-5; 10 bases are shared with TRBD1. This CDR3 contains 15 residues. CDR1 is ENHRY, CDR2 SYGVKD, per germline. J lost 6 bases, V lost 6 bases, and 8 bases had no gene match. CDR3 in DNA: TGTGCCATCAGCCCCCGGACAGGGGGTAGTCAGCCCCAGCATTTT. Translated, it gives CAISPRTGGSQPQHF.

The V call is TRBV6-6, the J call TRBJ2-5; D remains unclear. This CDR3 spans 9 amino acids. Germline CDR1 is MNHNY and CDR2 is SVGAGI (reference sequence). Trimming shortened V by 10 bases and J by 10 bases, and 10 bases separated the two germline ends. The CDR3 sequence is CATSQDQYF. CDR3 nucleotide sequence: TGTGCCACGTCCCAGGACCAGTACTTC.

CDR3 sequence: CASSPTGNYGYTF. CDR3 nucleotide sequence: TGTGCCAGCAGCCCAACAGGGAACTATGGCTACACCTTC. J is TRBJ1-2 and V is TRBV7-6, with TRBD1 as a possible D gene (6 bases). Trimming pared 5 bases from V and 2 bases from J, leaving 9 bases between. The CDR3 runs 13 residues. Germline V gene data show CDR1 as SGHVS and CDR2 as FNYEAQ.